Sequencing of this TCR beta chain was carried out in a study of chemoradiotherapy in HPV16-positive cancers. At the level of the study: Candidate HPV-specific clones and shared TCR motifs came from a couple of HPV16-positive patients.

Germline V gene sequence: CDR1 SNHLY, CDR2 FYNNEI. CDR3 size: 12 residues. V lost 3 bases and J lost 7, with 7 bases in between. Assay: immunoSEQ multiplex PCR; the TCRdb copy retains only in-frame clones and omits some. The sample lists more than 9,500 clones, 86% occurring once. Notes on the study in general: HPV-responsive T-cell expansion during chemoradiotherapy was linked to improved recurrence-free survival in HPV16-positive patients. The functional HPV-specific definition rests on just a couple of HPV16-positive patients.

A note on this clone: Antigen: not known.

The chain uses TRBV2 and TRBJ1-5; TRBD1 might be the D (5 bases). The sequence was collected from a human donor with HPV-associated anogenital cancer. Sample: blood, taken from a patient who underwent chemoradiotherapy. The CDR3 nucleotides are TGTGCCAGCAGTGACAGGGTCCAGCCCCAGCATTTT. It yields the protein CASSDRVQPQHF.